Given below is one TCR beta chain in context. Its antigen has not been determined. No qualities accompany the bases; no much larger clone lies one base away. Using the deep immunoSEQ assay, TCR CDR3 regions were amplified from genomic DNA by multiplex PCR. Extracted genomic DNA from each cell subset was spread evenly across all wells of several immunoSEQ 96-well plates, with each plate serving as a replicate. For sorted subsets, 150 to 200 ng genomic DNA, equal to 30,000 to 35,000 T cell genomes, was loaded into each replicate PCR. The purified libraries were quantified using a Qubit 3.0 fluorometer, sized with a Bioanalyzer 2100, and then quantified again using the KAPA Library Quantification kit. Every immunoSEQ 96-well plate was sequenced on a separate single-read 150-cycle Illumina NextSeq 550 flow cell. The paper's processing steps were these. Because the immunoSEQ output included only junctional sequences and no quality scores, the filtering could not be the same as the filtering used for full-length reads. Sequences were annotated with PyIR, a Python wrapper for IgBLAST v1.9, using IMGT germline references to assign V/J genes and CDR3. Reads were removed for weak V/J assignments (E-value above 1e-6), missing CDR3, stop codons, out-of-frame junctions, or ambiguous translated residues. V3J clonotypes were defined as sequences sharing the same inferred V gene, J gene, and CDR3 amino acid sequence. Percentage overlap between repertoires was computed as shared unique clonotypes divided by the size of the smaller repertoire. Three approaches were used to assess repertoire richness: RTK rarefaction, the Chao1 estimator, and Recon v2.1 estimates of unobserved clonotypes. Generation probabilities were computed with OLGA for all TCRbeta clonotypes obtained by the gDNA method from several donors. The source is immuneACCESS, and TCRdb retained only in-frame sequences with V and J called. Part of the clones is not carried over; for the studies checked, unresolved V genes explain less than half of this, and the remainder is unexplained. Clone size and the V and J calls come from that table; the DNA yielded D and trimming. This sample is represented by hundreds of thousands of clones; roughly 97% of them were singletons. Clones ranked in the top ten supply 0.057% of the sample.

The data belong to a study of shared clonotypes between healthy human individuals (TCRdb year 2020). General notes on the study: A couple of women and a few men aged 18 to 49 years were included in the cohort. To increase sequencing depth and limit assay-specific biases, different laboratories used diverse techniques to prepare libraries and sequence TCR repertoires. Per donor, three plates each were used for CD4 naive and CD4 memory, two for CD8 naive, and one for CD8 memory. Between about 0.85 and 9.5 billion PBMCs per donor were obtained by leukapheresis. Blood TCR repertoires of roughly five healthy adults were deeply sequenced to estimate repertoire size and the extent of clonotype sharing between individuals. Overall study outcomes, separate from this receptor: Larger estimated clonotype richness was generally found for naive subsets than for memory subsets. Incomplete sequencing was indicated by rarefaction of sorted-subset datasets, despite the large sequencing depth. Based on pairwise subsampling, the degree of clonotype sharing among donors was expected to be affected by sequencing depth. Sampling was restricted to blood, and TCR repertoires in tissues likely differ from the TCR repertoires found in blood. Compared with non-shared clonotypes, the clonotypes found in all four sorted-subset donors had higher generation probabilities. Sharing across several donors was observed for about 5% of naive CD4, about 3.2% of naive CD8, about 2.5% of memory CD4, and 0.4% of memory CD8 clonotypes. The genetic and exposure-history diversity represented was limited by the small number of donors.

Donors were healthy HIV-negative adults with no recently reported acute infections or vaccinations. Every donor was a Caucasian adult living in Nashville, Tennessee, USA. CD4+ T cells were enriched by magnetic negative selection; naive cells were then positively selected on CD45RA, and the negative fraction formed the memory subset. Blood was obtained by leukapheresis, after which PBMCs were separated by Ficoll-Histopaque density gradient centrifugation and cryopreserved in liquid nitrogen vapor phase. Analytical flow cytometry was used to check the purity and quantity of each magnetically sorted T cell population. Genomic DNA was isolated from every sorted fraction and measured by UV absorbance on a Nanodrop 2000c. Unmatched junction bases come to 3, with V trimmed by 5 bases and J by 1 base. Including cysteine and phenylalanine, the CDR3 has 14 amino acids. Of the read, only the CDR3 DNA is kept; its 42 bases are in frame from base 1. Per the germline V gene (reference sequence), SEHNR is the CDR1 and FQNEAQ is the CDR2.

This sequence originates from a woman in her thirties in good health. The chain uses TRBV7-9 and TRBJ2-5; 8 bases in the junction line up with TRBD2. The sequencing input was naive CD4+ T cells sorted from blood. The cell subset or site label of this sample denotes: CD45RA+ positively selected. The bases read TGTGCCAGCAGCCAGCGGGAGATCCAAGAGACCCAGTACTTC. Its coded protein is CASSQREIQETQYF.